This T cell receptor (beta chain) was recovered during a study of shared clonotypes between healthy human individuals. With CCR7-negative CD45RA+ TemRA cells, CD45RO+ cells were combined in CD8 memory. With 6 bases clipped from V and 7 bases from J, the junction kept 9 bases outside the gene matches. The germline V gene has CDR1 MDHEN and CDR2 SYDVKM. This CDR3 comprises 14 residues. Libraries were prepared by immunoSEQ multiplex PCR; TCRdb keeps only in-frame clonotypes and omits some of them. Of around 88,000 clones detected, almost 70% appear once; the ten largest clones hold roughly 50%. This clone appeared a few times.

This receptor was taken from a man aged 30 to 45 in good health. Sample: memory CD8+ T cells sorted from blood. Subset here: CD45RO+ cells pooled with CCR7-negative TemRA cells. J is TRBJ1-2 and V is TRBV28; 9 bases match TRBD1. The DNA for the CDR3 is TGTGCCAGCAGCGCAACAGGGGGCGCGGTTGGCTACACCTTC. It encodes CASSATGGAVGYTF.